A selection of T cell receptor beta chains follows, all from one sample in a study of cytomegalovirus exposure and HLA in healthy donors. Clones were sequenced by immunoSEQ multiplex PCR, and TCRdb holds only the in-frame ones, with some missing. The profile covers 150,000 to 200,000 clones, with 75% appearing a single time and about 11% taken by the ten largest. Sequences were obtained from PBMCs. The source of these receptors is a man between 18 and 35 years old in good health and CMV-seropositive. CDR3s include the opening cysteine and the closing phenylalanine or tryptophan. The D gene is left open where the match is weak. Only part of the rows carry a size: once, few, many, or a class if the clone is expanded.

TRBJ2-7	-	TRBV27	-	TGTGCCAGCACCCGGGGTGTTGGCTACGAGCAGTACTTC	CASTRGVGYEQYF
TRBJ2-6	few	TRBV18	TRBD1	TGTGCCAGCTCAACCACGACAGGGGCCTCCTCTGGGGCCAACGTCCTGACTTTC	CASSTTTGASSGANVLTF
TRBJ2-6	-	TRBV19	-	TGTGCCAGTAGTATCCGACAGCTCTCTGGGGCCAACGTCCTGACTTTC	CASSIRQLSGANVLTF
TRBJ1-4	-	TRBV5-4	TRBD1	TGTGCCAGCAGCTTGCGGGGGTTAGGACAGGAGAATGAAAAACTGTTTTTT	CASSLRGLGQENEKLFF
TRBJ1-1	-	TRBV19	TRBD1	TGTGCCAGTAGTGCCCGACAGGGGACTGAAGCTTTCTTT	CASSARQGTEAFF
TRBJ2-7	-	TRBV15	-	TGTGCCACCAGCAGTGGTGGTGACTCTACTTGGTACGAGCAGTACTTC	CATSSGGDSTWYEQYF
TRBJ2-7	-	TRBV10-3	TRBD1	TGTGCCATCAGTCTTAGACAGGGGTCCCCCTACGAGCAGTACTTC	CAISLRQGSPYEQYF
TRBJ2-7	-	TRBV2	TRBD2	TGTGCCAGCAGTGAATTAGGACTAGATACCAAACTGAGCTCCTACGAGCAGTACTTC	CASSELGLDTKLSSYEQYF
TRBJ1-4	-	TRBV2	-	TGTGCCAGCAGTGAATGGGGGGGTACTAATGAAAAACTGTTTTTT	CASSEWGGTNEKLFF
TRBJ2-3	few	TRBV7-9	-	TGTGCCAGCAGCTTAGCCGGACTTAGCACAGATACGCAGTATTTT	CASSLAGLSTDTQYF
TRBJ2-3	-	TRBV11-2	TRBD2	TGTGCCAGCAGCTTAGGTTTCTTGGCGGGAGGATCCACAGATACGCAGTATTTT	CASSLGFLAGGSTDTQYF
TRBJ1-1	once	TRBV28	-	TGTGCCAGCAGTTTCGGGGGACGGGGTGAAGCTTTCTTT	CASSFGGRGEAFF
TRBJ1-1	-	TRBV27	TRBD1	TGTGCCAGCAGTTCAGGGGGCGCTTCTGAAGCTTTCTTT	CASSSGGASEAFF
TRBJ2-7	-	TRBV2	TRBD1	TGTGCCAGCAGCCGGGACAGGGGCTACGAGCAGTACTTC	CASSRDRGYEQYF
TRBJ2-1	-	TRBV16	-	TGTGCCAGCAGCCAATGGGCCGAGCCCGATGAGCAGTTCTTC	CASSQWAEPDEQFF
TRBJ2-3	-	TRBV23-1	TRBD2	TGCGCCAGCAGTCAAATACTAGCGGGAGGCACAGATACGCAGTATTTT	CASSQILAGGTDTQYF
TRBJ2-3	-	TRBV21-1	-	TGTGCCAGCAGCAACCAGGGGGCCAGGACTACCCACACAGATACGCAGTATTTT	CASSNQGARTTHTDTQYF
TRBJ1-2	-	TRBV7-9	-	TGTGCCAGCAGCCCCGGGGGGCGACGACGCTACACCTTC	CASSPGGRRRYTF
TRBJ2-1	-	TRBV13	TRBD2	TGTGCCAGCAGACCCGGGACTAGCGGGAGGGATGAGCAGTTCTTC	CASRPGTSGRDEQFF
TRBJ1-1	-	TRBV2	-	TGTGCCAGCAGTGAGGGCCCGATGGGGAACACTGAAGCTTTCTTT	CASSEGPMGNTEAFF
TRBJ2-7	-	TRBV6-5	TRBD1	TGTGCCAGCAGTCGACAGGGTAGTCTCCACGAGCAGTACTTC	CASSRQGSLHEQYF
TRBJ1-1	few	TRBV2	-	TGTGCCAGCAGGGGGAGTTTCGCGGAAGCTTTCTTT	CASRGSFAEAFF
TRBJ2-1	-	TRBV18	TRBD1	TGTGCCAGCTCAGAAGACAGGGACAATGAGCAGTTCTTC	CASSEDRDNEQFF
TRBJ2-3	-	TRBV5-1	-	TGCGCCAGCAGCTTGGTACTTAACACAGATACGCAGTATTTT	CASSLVLNTDTQYF
TRBJ2-1	-	TRBV29-1	TRBD2	TGCAGCGTTTGTCTAGCGGGAGGGTTTGAGCAGTTCTTC	CSVCLAGGFEQFF
TRBJ2-7	-	TRBV4-1	TRBD2	TGCGCCAGCAGCCAAGTTTATTCGGGAGGGCCAGTTTCCTACGAGCAGTACTTC	CASSQVYSGGPVSYEQYF
TRBJ2-5	once	TRBV4-1	-	TGCGCCAGCAGCCTGAGGACAGTAGACCGCCAAGAGACCCAGTACTTC	CASSLRTVDRQETQYF
TRBJ2-7	-	TRBV11-2	-	TGTGCCAGCAGCTTAGAGGCAGAAGGGGCCTACGAGCAGTACTTC	CASSLEAEGAYEQYF
TRBJ2-6	-	TRBV11-2	-	TGTGCCAGCAGCCGAGCGGGGGCCAACGTCCTGACTTTC	CASSRAGANVLTF
TRBJ2-7	-	TRBV10-3	-	TGTGCCATCAGTGATAGGCGGATATTTCGGGTCGGCGAGCAGTACTTC	CAISDRRIFRVGEQYF
TRBJ2-1	once	TRBV6-1	TRBD2	TGTGCCAGCAGTGTGGGACTAGCCCTCAGTGAGCAGTTCTTC	CASSVGLALSEQFF
TRBJ2-1	few	TRBV30	-	TGTGCCTCGGAGGGACAGCTATACAATGAGCAGTTCTTC	CASEGQLYNEQFF
TRBJ1-6	-	TRBV30	TRBD1	TGTGCCTGGAGTGTATGGGACAGTAATTCACCCCTCCACTTT	CAWSVWDSNSPLHF
TRBJ2-7	-	TRBV5-1	TRBD2	TGCGCCAGCAGCTTGGCTGGGCTAGCGGGCGATTACGAGCAGTACTTC	CASSLAGLAGDYEQYF
TRBJ1-5	-	TRBV27	-	TGTGCCAGCAGTTTGGGCAATCGGCCCCAGCATTTT	CASSLGNRPQHF
TRBJ2-5	once	TRBV5-1	-	TGCGCCAGCTTCCACCGGGGAGTAGAGACCCAGTACTTC	CASFHRGVETQYF
TRBJ1-1	-	TRBV30	-	TGTGCCTGGAGGGAAAGGACGGACATGAACACTGAAGCTTTCTTT	CAWRERTDMNTEAFF
TRBJ2-1	-	TRBV15	TRBD1	TGTGCCACCAGCACCCCAGACAGGGGCCTCAATGAGCAGTTCTTC	CATSTPDRGLNEQFF
TRBJ2-2	-	TRBV19	TRBD2	TGTGCCAGTAGTCCCTCGATGAGAGCGGGAGGCTCCGGGGAGCTGTTTTTT	CASSPSMRAGGSGELFF
TRBJ1-3	few	TRBV11-2	-	TGTGCCAGCAGCAACTCTGGGGCAGGGGCTAGGGACACCATATATTTT	CASSNSGAGARDTIYF
TRBJ1-1	-	TRBV10-3	-	TGTGCCATCAGTGAGTCGGACTCCCGGGGCACTGAAGCTTTCTTT	CAISESDSRGTEAFF
TRBJ2-7	few	TRBV6-1	-	TGTGCCAGCAGTGAGACACTCAGGGCTGGCGAGCAGTACTTC	CASSETLRAGEQYF